This TCR beta chain was sequenced during a study of blood T cell repertoires in COVID-19. Study in general: Acute and convalescent COVID-19 samples came from the United States, Italy and Spain. From T cells, B-cell-depleted T cells, or PBMCs came the material, which was cDNA or gDNA.

Authors' processing steps: For nucleated cells, counts were estimated from reference gene primer amplification. The protocol was immunoSEQ multiplex PCR, while the TCRdb copy is restricted to in-frame clones and leaves out a portion. From that table come the V and J calls and clone size; the DNA was used to work out D and trimming. The sample has roughly 190,000 clones, under 90% seen once; the top ten hold 20%. Germline values: CDR1 SNHLY, CDR2 FYNNEI. The CDR3 spans 16 residues. V was shortened by 0 bases and J by 8 bases, with 17 bases between the two germline ends. This TCR came from a human donor in a cohort sampled during active COVID-19. This chain connects TRBV2 to TRBJ2-1, with D possibly matching TRBD2 (6 bases). The sample taken for sequencing was peripheral blood. CDR3 amino acids: CASSEARLGGFHEQFF. The CDR3 region has the DNA TGTGCCAGCAGTGAAGCTCGGCTCGGAGGGTTCCATGAGCAGTTCTTC.